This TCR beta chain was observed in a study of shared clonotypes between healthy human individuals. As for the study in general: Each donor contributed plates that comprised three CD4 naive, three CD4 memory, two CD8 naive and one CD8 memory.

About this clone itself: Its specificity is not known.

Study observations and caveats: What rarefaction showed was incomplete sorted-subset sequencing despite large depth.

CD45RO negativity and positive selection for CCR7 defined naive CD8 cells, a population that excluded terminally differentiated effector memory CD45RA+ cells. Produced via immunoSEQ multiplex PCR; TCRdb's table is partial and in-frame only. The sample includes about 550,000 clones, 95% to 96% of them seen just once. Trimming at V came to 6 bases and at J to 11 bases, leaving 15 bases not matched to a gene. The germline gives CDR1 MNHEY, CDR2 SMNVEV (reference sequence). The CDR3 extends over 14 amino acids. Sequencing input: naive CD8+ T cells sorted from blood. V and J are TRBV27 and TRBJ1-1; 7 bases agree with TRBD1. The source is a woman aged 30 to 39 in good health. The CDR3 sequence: CASSHDRAQKGAFF. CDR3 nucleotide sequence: TGTGCCAGCAGCCACGACAGGGCCCAGAAGGGGGCTTTCTTT.